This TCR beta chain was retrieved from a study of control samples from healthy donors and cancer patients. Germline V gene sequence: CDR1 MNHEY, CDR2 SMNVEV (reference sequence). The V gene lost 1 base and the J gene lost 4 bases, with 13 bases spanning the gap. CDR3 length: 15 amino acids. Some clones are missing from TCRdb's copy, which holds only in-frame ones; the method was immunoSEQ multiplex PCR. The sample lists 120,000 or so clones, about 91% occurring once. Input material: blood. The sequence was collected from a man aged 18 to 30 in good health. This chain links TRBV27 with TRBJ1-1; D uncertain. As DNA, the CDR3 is TGTGCCAGCAGTTTATATTGGGGTGGTGGCACTGAAGCTTTCTTT. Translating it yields CASSLYWGGGTEAFF.